This T cell receptor beta chain was profiled in a study of T cells after yellow fever vaccination. Broader study findings: Across the CD4 and CD8 compartments, a small share of clonotypes was present in both. From the bulk population, abundant clonotypes could contaminate and appear within FACS-sorted repertoires.

By 5'RACE template switching, TCR cDNA was produced, with a universal primer site and UMIs added in the process. Using its own MiXCR run on the 5' RACE reads, TCRdb lists one record per CDR3 protein. The profile shows about 340,000 distinct CDR3 sequences, approximately 12% of them singletons. This clonotype has at least ten counts. The antigen is unknown. The CDR3 has 13 residues. V was cut by 2 bases and J by 4 bases, with 8 bases left in between. The germline gives CDR1 MNHEY, CDR2 SVGAGI. The sequence came from a man aged 18 to 35 who received the YFV17D yellow fever vaccine. The sample was CD4+ T cells sorted from PBMCs, taken 15 days after the yellow fever booster vaccination. The V and J genes are TRBV6-5 and TRBJ1-1; possible D gene TRBD1, 5 bases. In nucleotides, the CDR3 is TGTGCCAGCAGTTACACGAGGGGCACTGAAGCTTTCTTT. It codes for CASSYTRGTEAFF.